This T cell receptor beta chain was captured by sequencing in a study of T cell responses to AZD1222 COVID-19 vaccine. Study-wide results and caveats: Vaccine-associated CD4 TCRs ranged over spike, dominating at 160-218 and 743-854. Only after the peak T cell response were repertoires sampled. Donor demographics were predominantly white British with a female majority; clonal diversity may be underestimated.

Looked up from germline, CDR1 is PRHDT and CDR2 is FYEKMQ (reference sequence). This CDR3 has 11 residues. Deletions cut 5 bases from V and 11 bases from J, with 12 bases between. TCRdb keeps only in-frame clones here, not all; method: immunoSEQ multiplex PCR. The table includes about 120,000 clones, around 90% detected once. Doses given second, at about 4 or about 12 weeks, were pooled. Worth noting for this clone: What it recognizes is unknown.

This receptor was taken from an adult who received the AZD1222 COVID-19 vaccine. V and J are TRBV13 and TRBJ1-1; D unclear. Sample: peripheral blood, taken 28 days after the second AZD1222 dose. Here the CDR3 reads CASSQGGNAFF. The DNA of the CDR3 is TGTGCCAGCAGCCAAGGCGGGAATGCTTTCTTT. The full variable domain, its missing parts supplied by reference TRBV13 and TRBJ1-1, is AAGVIQSPRHLIKEKRETATLKCYPIPRHDTVYWYQQGPGQDPQFLISFYEKMQSDKGSIPDRFSAQQFSDYHSELNMSSLELGDSALYFCASSQGGNAFFGQGTRLTVV.